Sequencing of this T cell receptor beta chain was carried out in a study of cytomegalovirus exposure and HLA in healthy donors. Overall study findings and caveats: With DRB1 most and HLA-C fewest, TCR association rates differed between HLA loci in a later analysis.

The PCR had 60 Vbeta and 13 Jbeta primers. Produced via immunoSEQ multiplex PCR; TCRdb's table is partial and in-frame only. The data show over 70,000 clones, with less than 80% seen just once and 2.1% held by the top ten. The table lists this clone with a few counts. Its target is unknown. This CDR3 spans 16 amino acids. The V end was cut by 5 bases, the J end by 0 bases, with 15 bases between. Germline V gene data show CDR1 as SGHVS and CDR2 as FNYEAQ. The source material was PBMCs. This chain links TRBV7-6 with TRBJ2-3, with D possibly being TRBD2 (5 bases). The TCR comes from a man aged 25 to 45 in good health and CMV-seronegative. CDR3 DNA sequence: TGTGCCAGCAGCCCACTGCGCGGGCGAAGCACAGATACGCAGTATTTT. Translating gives CASSPLRGRSTDTQYF.